A single sample is the source of the 6 T cell receptor beta chains below, sequenced in a study of identical twins. Using its own MiXCR run on the 5' RACE reads, TCRdb lists one record per CDR3 protein. This table has under 800,000 distinct CDR3 sequences, 21% appearing once. These records were also assigned to another study, of T cells expressing NK-cell markers.

The sequenced material came from PBMCs. These receptor sequences come from a woman aged 18-29 years in good health.

This clonotype was seen many times. This rearrangement joins TRBV4-3 to TRBJ2-1; tentatively, D is TRBD2 (5 bases). V was shortened by 0 bases and J by 4 bases, with 10 bases between the two germline ends. The CDR3 spans 15 residues. Germline CDR1 and CDR2: LGHNA and YSLEER. The CDR3 nucleotides are TGCGCCAGCAGCCAAGATCAGGACTTGTACAATGAGCAGTTCTTC. Translating gives CASSQDQDLYNEQFF.

The chain links TRBV7-8 to TRBJ2-5; no clear D gene. V dropped 4 bases and J dropped 4 bases, with 16 bases sitting between them. Germline CDR1 and CDR2: SGHVS and FQNEAQ. This CDR3 comprises 15 residues. The CDR3: CASSSNSAKGETQYF. CDR3 DNA sequence: TGTGCCAGCAGCTCAAATTCAGCCAAAGGAGAGACCCAGTACTTC.

The chain couples TRBV20-1 to TRBJ2-1; no reliable D call. The CDR3 spans 15 residues. CDR1 DFQATT and CDR2 SNEGSKA come from the germline V gene (reference sequence). The germline V and J ends were trimmed by 3 bases and 1 base, with 13 bases remaining between them. The CDR3 DNA reads TGCAGTGCTAGGGTCTCAATGCTTTCCTACAATGAGCAGTTCTTC. Amino acids: CSARVSMLSYNEQFF.

The J gene is TRBJ2-2, the V gene TRBV29-1, with a tentative D call TRBD2 (5 bases). Trimming took off 5 bases at V and 6 bases at J, with 16 bases between the two ends. This CDR3 comprises 14 residues. Germline V gene sequence: CDR1 SQVTM, CDR2 ANQGSEA. CDR3 bases: TGCAGCGTTAATCGGGGAAGTTCCCCCGGGGAGCTGTTTTTT. It encodes CSVNRGSSPGELFF.

The chain recombines TRBV20-1 with TRBJ2-5; 11 bases line up with TRBD2. CDR1 DFQATT and CDR2 SNEGSKA come from the germline V gene (reference sequence). This CDR3 has 13 residues. With V trimmed by 2 bases and J by 5 bases, 1 base remained unmatched. The CDR3 region is CSARTSGSETQYF. The CDR3 DNA sequence: TGCAGTGCTAGAACTAGCGGGAGCGAGACCCAGTACTTC.

This clonotype was picked up a small number of times. The J gene is TRBJ2-1, the V gene TRBV7-2; 7 bases map to TRBD1. The ends lost 5 bases at V and 4 bases at J; junction bases unmatched: 8. Germline assignment: CDR1 SGHTA and CDR2 FQGNSA. The CDR3 sequence is 15 residues long. CDR3 sequence reads: CASSPEGTVYNEQFF. DNA of the CDR3: TGTGCCAGCAGCCCCGAGGGGACAGTATACAATGAGCAGTTCTTC.